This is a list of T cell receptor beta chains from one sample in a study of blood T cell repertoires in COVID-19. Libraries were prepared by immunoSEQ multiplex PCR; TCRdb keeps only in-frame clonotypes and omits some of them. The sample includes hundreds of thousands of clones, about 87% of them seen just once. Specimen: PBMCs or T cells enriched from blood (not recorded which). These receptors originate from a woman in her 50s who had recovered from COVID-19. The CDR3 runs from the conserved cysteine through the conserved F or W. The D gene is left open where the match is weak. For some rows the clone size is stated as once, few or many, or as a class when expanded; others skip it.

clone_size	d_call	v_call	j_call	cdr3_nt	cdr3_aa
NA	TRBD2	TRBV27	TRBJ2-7	TGTGCCAGCAGTCCAGGGACTAGCGGGAGAAACGAGCAGTACTTC	CASSPGTSGRNEQYF
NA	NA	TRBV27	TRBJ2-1	TGTGCCAGCAGTTCCTCAAGGGGAAGTAGGAATGAGCAGTTCTTC	CASSSSRGSRNEQFF
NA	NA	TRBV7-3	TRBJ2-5	TGTGCCAGCAGCTTAAGTGTACAAGAGACCCAGTACTTC	CASSLSVQETQYF
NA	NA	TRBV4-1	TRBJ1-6	TGCGCCAGCAGCCAAGTCTCTGGCCAGAACAATTCACCCCTCCACTTT	CASSQVSGQNNSPLHF
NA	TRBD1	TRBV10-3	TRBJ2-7	TGTGCCATGAACCGGGACAGGGGTAATGAGCAGTACTTC	CAMNRDRGNEQYF
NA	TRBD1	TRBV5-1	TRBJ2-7	TGCGCCAGCAGCTGGAGAGAATCGGGACAGGGATTTACCTACGAGCAGTACTTC	CASSWRESGQGFTYEQYF
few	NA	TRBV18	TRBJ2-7	TGTGCCAGCTCAGCGGACTCGCTCTACGAGCAGTACTTC	CASSADSLYEQYF
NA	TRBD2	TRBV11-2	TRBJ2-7	TGTGCCAGCAGCATTTCGACTAGCGGTTGGGGCTACGAGCAGTACTTC	CASSISTSGWGYEQYF
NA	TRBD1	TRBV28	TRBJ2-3	TGTGCCAGCGCTCCTGACAGGGTCCAGGGGACAGATACGCAGTATTTT	CASAPDRVQGTDTQYF
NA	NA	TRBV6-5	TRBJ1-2	TGTGCCAGCAGTTACTCACTGGCTAACTATGGCTACACCTTC	CASSYSLANYGYTF
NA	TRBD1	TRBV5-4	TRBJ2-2	TGTGCCAGCAGCGCGGACAGGTTAACCGGGGAGCTGTTTTTT	CASSADRLTGELFF
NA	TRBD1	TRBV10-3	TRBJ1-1	TGTGCCATCAGTGAGGGGAGTCTGGGGGACAGGGCTGAAGCTTTCTTT	CAISEGSLGDRAEAFF
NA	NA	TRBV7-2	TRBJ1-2	TGTGCCAGCAGCTTAGCGATGGAGGGTTATAACTATGGCTACACCTTC	CASSLAMEGYNYGYTF
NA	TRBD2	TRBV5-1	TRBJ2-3	TGCGCCAGCAGCCGGGAGGGGACCCGCACAGATACGCAGTATTTT	CASSREGTRTDTQYF
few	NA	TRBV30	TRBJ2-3	TGTGCCTGGAGACCCCGGGATACGCAGTATTTT	CAWRPRDTQYF
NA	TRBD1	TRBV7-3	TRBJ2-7	TGTGCCAGCAGCTTAACGGGAATAACAGGGGCCTACGAGCAGTACTTC	CASSLTGITGAYEQYF
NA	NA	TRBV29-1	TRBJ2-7	TGCAGCGTTGAGGGGCTCCTCCCACCGCTAGCGCCGTACGAGCAGTACTTC	CSVEGLLPPLAPYEQYF
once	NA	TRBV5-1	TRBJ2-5	TGCGCCAGCAGCTTTCTAGTGGGGGCTGATGAGACCCAGTACTTC	CASSFLVGADETQYF
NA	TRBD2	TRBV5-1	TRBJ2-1	TGCGCCAGCAGCGATCGGACTAGCGGGACCTACAATGAGCAGTTCTTC	CASSDRTSGTYNEQFF
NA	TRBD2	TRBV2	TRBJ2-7	TGTGCCAGCAGCACGGGACTAGCCGGCTACGAGCAGTACTTC	CASSTGLAGYEQYF
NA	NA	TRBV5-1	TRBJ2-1	TGCGCCAGCAGCGCCACTAGTTACAATGAGCAGTTCTTC	CASSATSYNEQFF
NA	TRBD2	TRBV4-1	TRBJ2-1	TGCGCCAGCAGCCAAGGACTAGCGGGAGGATATGAGCAGTTCTTC	CASSQGLAGGYEQFF
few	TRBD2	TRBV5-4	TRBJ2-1	TGTGCCAGCAGCTTGGAGAGGCTAGCGGGTTACAATGAGCAGTTCTTC	CASSLERLAGYNEQFF
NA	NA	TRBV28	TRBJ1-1	TGTGCCAGCTCGGACTACCGGCACGAAGCTTTCTTT	CASSDYRHEAFF
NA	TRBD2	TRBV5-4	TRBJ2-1	TGTGCCAGCAGCTTGGGGGGACTAGCGGGAGGCAATGAGCAGTTCTTC	CASSLGGLAGGNEQFF
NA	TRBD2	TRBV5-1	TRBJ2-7	TGCGCCAGCAGCTTGGAGGGTAGCGGGAGATCGGGCGAGCAGTACTTC	CASSLEGSGRSGEQYF
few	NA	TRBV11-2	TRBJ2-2	TGTGCCAGCAGCTTGTTAGCCAGTCCCGGGGAGCTGTTTTTT	CASSLLASPGELFF
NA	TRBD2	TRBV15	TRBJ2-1	TGTGCCACCAGCAGAGATCGGGGGGCCTACAATGAGCAGTTCTTC	CATSRDRGAYNEQFF
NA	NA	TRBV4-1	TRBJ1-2	TGCGCCAGCAGCCAAGGAACAGGTGATAACTATGGCTACACCTTC	CASSQGTGDNYGYTF
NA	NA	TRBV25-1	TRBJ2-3	TGTGCCAGCAACGAGGCAGGGACTAGCACAGATACGCAGTATTTT	CASNEAGTSTDTQYF
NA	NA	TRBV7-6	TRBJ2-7	TGTGCCAGCAGCCTGACAGAGCAAAGCTACGAGCAGTACTTC	CASSLTEQSYEQYF
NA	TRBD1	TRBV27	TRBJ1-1	TGTGCCAGCAGTGCTAAATCAGGGGGTCGAGGGGAAGCTTTCTTT	CASSAKSGGRGEAFF
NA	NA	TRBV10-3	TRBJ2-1	TGTGCCATCGGTAGCTCCTACAATGAGCAGTTCTTC	CAIGSSYNEQFF
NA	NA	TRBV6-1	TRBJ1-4	TGTGCCAGCACCTTACTAGGGACACACCATGAAAAACTGTTTTTT	CASTLLGTHHEKLFF
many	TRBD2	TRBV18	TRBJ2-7	TGTGCCAGCTCGGAGGGGACTAGCGGGACTCACGAGCAGTACTTC	CASSEGTSGTHEQYF
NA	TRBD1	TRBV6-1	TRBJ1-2	TGTGCCAGCAGTGAATCAGGGGGTGGCTACACCTTC	CASSESGGGYTF
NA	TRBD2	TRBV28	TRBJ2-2	TGTGCCAGCAGTTCACCGACTAGCGGGAACACCGGGGAGCTGTTTTTT	CASSSPTSGNTGELFF
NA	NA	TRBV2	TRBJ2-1	TGTGCCAGCAGTGAGGTGGCTTACAGGACGAGACCGTACAATGAGCAGTTCTTC	CASSEVAYRTRPYNEQFF
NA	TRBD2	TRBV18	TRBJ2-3	TGTGCCAGCTCACCACGAGCGAGCGGGAGGGCCGGGGATACGCAGTATTTT	CASSPRASGRAGDTQYF
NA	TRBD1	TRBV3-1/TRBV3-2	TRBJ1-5	TGTGCCAGCAACCAGGGGACAGTCAATCAGCCCCAGCATTTT	CASNQGTVNQPQHF
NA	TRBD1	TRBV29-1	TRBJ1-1	TGCAGCGTCTGGACAGGGAGGAACACTGAAGCTTTCTTT	CSVWTGRNTEAFF
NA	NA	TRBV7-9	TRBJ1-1	TGTGCCAGCAGCTTAGCGCTAAGAGGGGGGGACACTGAAGCTTTCTTT	CASSLALRGGDTEAFF
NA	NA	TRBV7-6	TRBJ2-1	TGTGCCAGCAGCCCTTCGGGGCGGGAAGGCCACAATGAGCAGTTCTTC	CASSPSGREGHNEQFF
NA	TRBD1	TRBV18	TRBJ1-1	TGTGCCAGCTCACCGAACGAGGGGGCCGGTGGGGCTGAAGCTTTCTTT	CASSPNEGAGGAEAFF
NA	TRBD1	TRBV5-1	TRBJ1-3	TGCGCCAGCAGCTCGAATGGACCGGGACAGGGCTTCCGGACCATATATTTT	CASSSNGPGQGFRTIYF
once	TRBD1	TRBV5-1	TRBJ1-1	TGCGCCAGCAGCTTGAAGGGGGCCACTGAAGCTTTCTTT	CASSLKGATEAFF
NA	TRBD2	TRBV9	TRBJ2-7	TGTGCCAGCAGACTAGCGGTCTCCTACGAGCAGTACTTC	CASRLAVSYEQYF
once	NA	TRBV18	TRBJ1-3	TGTGCCAGCTCACCAAGGACAGTAGGGTCTGGAAACACCATATATTTT	CASSPRTVGSGNTIYF
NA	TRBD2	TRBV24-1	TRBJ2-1	TGTGCCACCAGAGCTAGCGGGAGATTCTATGAGCAGTTCTTC	CATRASGRFYEQFF
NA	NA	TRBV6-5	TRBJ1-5	TGTGCCAGCAGTCAGGACAAGAGCAATCAGCCCCAGCATTTT	CASSQDKSNQPQHF
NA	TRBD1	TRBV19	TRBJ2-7	TGTGCCAGTAGCAAGGACAGGGGGCCTTCCTACGAGCAGTACTTC	CASSKDRGPSYEQYF
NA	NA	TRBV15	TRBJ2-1	TGTGCCACCAGCAGAGGAGGGCAAAGCTCCTACAATGAGCAGTTCTTC	CATSRGGQSSYNEQFF
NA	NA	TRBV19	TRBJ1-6	TGTGCCAGTAGTATGGTGGCCTCCTCGGGGGAGCCCCTCCACTTT	CASSMVASSGEPLHF
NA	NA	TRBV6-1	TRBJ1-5	TGTGCCAGCAGTGATTGGAGTAGCAATCAGCCCCAGCATTTT	CASSDWSSNQPQHF
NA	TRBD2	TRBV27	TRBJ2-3	TGTGCCAGCAGGATGACTAGCGGTCGCCCCACAGATACGCAGTATTTT	CASRMTSGRPTDTQYF
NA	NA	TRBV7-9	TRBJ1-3	TGTGCCAGCAGCCCGAGAAATGGGGCTCTAAGAAACACCATATATTTT	CASSPRNGALRNTIYF